The 19 T cell receptor beta chains given below trace back to one sample, sequenced in a study of shared clonotypes between healthy human individuals. Here immunoSEQ multiplex PCR was the method, and the copy in TCRdb shows in-frame clones only, minus some. The repertoire consists of some 510,000 clones, with 79% occurring once and the leading ten covering 13%. The sequenced sample was PBMCs. These receptor sequences come from a woman aged 40-49 years in good health. Some clones in this sample may be carry-over from other donors' samples.

As to this clone: Other DNA variants within this sample encode the same CDR3. The chain recombines TRBV4-2 with TRBJ2-1; TRBD2 agrees at 9 bases. The germline V gene has CDR1 LGHNA and CDR2 YNFKEQ. The CDR3 runs to 15 residues. With V trimmed by 2 bases and J by 5 bases, 4 bases remained unmatched. The DNA for the CDR3 is TGTGCCAGCAGCCAATCACTAGCGGGTAACAATGAGCAGTTCTTC. Amino acids: CASSQSLAGNNEQFF.

CDR3 region: CSVPNVYGYTF. The CDR3 DNA sequence: TGCAGCGTTCCCAACGTCTATGGCTACACCTTC. The rearrangement joins TRBV29-1 to TRBJ1-2; D is unclear. V shed 5 bases and J shed 4 bases, with 8 bases lying between them. Germline V gene lookup returns CDR1 SQVTM and CDR2 ANQGSEA. CDR3 size: 11 residues.

The chain couples TRBV4-1 to TRBJ2-5; 16 nucleotides line up with TRBD2. Germline CDR1 MGHRA, CDR2 YSYEKL. CDR3 size: 18 residues. The ends lost 5 bases at V and 1 base at J; junction bases unmatched: 7. Here the CDR3 reads CASSSGTSGRGLQETQYF. Written as DNA, the CDR3 is TGCGCCAGCAGCTCCGGGACTAGCGGGAGGGGGCTCCAAGAGACCCAGTACTTC.

This clone was counted many times. This chain links TRBV5-1 with TRBJ1-1, with a tentative D call TRBD1 (6 bases). The CDR3 is made up of 14 amino acids. Germline V CDR1 and CDR2: SGHRS, YFSETQ. Trimming pared 4 bases from V and 4 bases from J, leaving 14 bases between. CDR3 loop: CASSPGGGSTEAFF. CDR3 coding DNA: TGCGCCAGCAGCCCAGGAGGGGGGAGCACTGAAGCTTTCTTT. The whole variable domain, remainder taken from reference TRBV5-1 and TRBJ1-1, is KAGVTQTPRYLIKTRGQQVTLSCSPISGHRSVSWYQQTPGQGLQFLFEYFSETQRNKGNFPGRFSGRQFSNSRSEMNVSTLELGDSALYLCASSPGGGSTEAFFGQGTRLTVV.

This clone was detected only a few times. Written as DNA, the CDR3 is TGTGCCAGCAGCTCGAACCGCGGAGGACAGTTCTCTGGAAACACCATATATTTT. Protein: CASSSNRGGQFSGNTIYF. The chain has TRBV5-6 and TRBJ1-3, with D possibly TRBD1 on 6 matching bases. The V and J ends lost 3 bases and 0 bases respectively, with 19 bases between them. Per germline, CDR1 SGHDT and CDR2 YYEEEE. The CDR3 runs 18 residues. The variable domain in full, completed from reference TRBV5-6 and TRBJ1-3, reads DAGVTQSPTHLIKTRGQQVTLRCSPKSGHDTVSWYQQALGQGPQFIFQYYEEEERQRGNFPDRFSGHQFPNYSSELNVNALLLGDSALYLCASSSNRGGQFSGNTIYFGEGSWLTVV.

This clone came up many times. This rearrangement joins TRBV13 to TRBJ1-1, with D possibly matching TRBD1 (5 bases). Germline CDR1 and CDR2: PRHDT and FYEKMQ (reference sequence). The CDR3 totals 16 residues. V lost 6 bases and J lost 0, with 17 bases in between. The CDR3 DNA follows: TGTGCCAGCAGACCCAGGGCAGGGTTGATGAACACTGAAGCTTTCTTT. It encodes CASRPRAGLMNTEAFF.

For this clone: At one end the junction does not follow the germline gene, possibly because of a read error. The chain combines TRBV28 with TRBJ2-2; 8 positions agree with TRBD1. Germline lookup yields CDR1 MDHEN and CDR2 SYDVKM. This CDR3 region has 13 residues. Here the CDR3 reads CASSLWTGLELFF. The CDR3 nucleotides read TGTGCCAGCAGTCTATGGACAGGGCTGGAGCTGTTTTTT.

This clone was observed many times. This chain links TRBV7-2 with TRBJ2-2; the match to TRBD2 covers 12 bases. This CDR3 is built from 14 residues. The germline V gene encodes CDR1 SGHTA and CDR2 FQGNSA. Losses at the gene ends were 5 bases for V and 5 bases for J; bases not matched to a gene: 0. The CDR3 reads CASSGTSGTGELFF. CDR3 nucleotide sequence: TGTGCCAGCAGCGGGACTAGCGGGACCGGGGAGCTGTTTTTT. The entire variable domain, with the rest obtained from reference TRBV7-2 and TRBJ2-2, is as follows: GAGVSQSPSNKVTEKGKDVELRCDPISGHTALYWYRQSLGQGLEFLIYFQGNSAPDKSGLPSDRFSAERTGGSVSTLTIQRTQQEDSAVYLCASSGTSGTGELFFGEGSRLTVL.

The rearrangement links TRBV7-2 to TRBJ2-1; the match to TRBD2 covers 8 bases. From germline, CDR1 is SGHTA and CDR2 FQGNSA. The CDR3 has 16 amino acids. Trimming at V came to 4 bases and at J to 6 bases, leaving 11 bases not matched to a gene. CDR3 region: CASSSPGLAGRNEQFF. The CDR3 bases are TGTGCCAGCAGCTCCCCCGGCCTAGCGGGCCGCAATGAGCAGTTCTTC. The entire variable domain, with the rest obtained from reference TRBV7-2 and TRBJ2-1, is as follows: GAGVSQSPSNKVTEKGKDVELRCDPISGHTALYWYRQSLGQGLEFLIYFQGNSAPDKSGLPSDRFSAERTGGSVSTLTIQRTQQEDSAVYLCASSSPGLAGRNEQFFGPGTRLTVL.

This clone was recorded at least ten times. CDR3 loop: CASSLLAAGGPHEQFF. In nucleotides, the CDR3 is TGTGCCAGCAGCCTATTAGCAGCGGGAGGGCCGCATGAGCAGTTCTTC. This sequence joins TRBV27 and TRBJ2-1, with 10 bases identical to TRBD2. Germline values: CDR1 MNHEY, CDR2 SMNVEV (reference sequence). V was pared by 6 bases and J by 8 bases, with 13 bases of the junction left unmatched. This CDR3 spans 16 amino acids.

This clone showed up just a few times. The chain links TRBV29-1 to TRBJ1-3, with 8 bases fitting TRBD1. V shed 6 bases, J shed 7 bases, and the junction held 2 bases outside the gene matches. The germline V gene has CDR1 SQVTM and CDR2 ANQGSEA. CDR3 length: 11 amino acids. This CDR3 reads CSVGTGNTIYF. For the CDR3, the DNA is TGCAGCGTGGGGACAGGCAACACCATATATTTT.

This clone was seen repeatedly, ten times or more. The chain couples TRBV2 to TRBJ2-7, with unresolved D. Trimming took off 5 bases at V and 5 bases at J, with 4 bases between the two ends. The CDR3 has 10 residues. The germline CDR1 and CDR2 sequences are SNHLY and FYNNEI. The CDR3 loop reads CASSLHEQYF. The CDR3 coding sequence is TGTGCCAGCAGTCTCCACGAGCAGTACTTC.

The CDR3: CASRSLRQTYEQYF. CDR3 DNA: TGTGCCAGCCGGTCTCTGCGGCAGACCTACGAGCAGTACTTC. The genes are TRBV11-2 and TRBJ2-7, with no clear D. Trimming removed 8 bases from V and 2 bases from J, with 16 bases in between. From germline, CDR1 is SGHAT and CDR2 FQNNGV. The CDR3 length is 14 residues.

This clone occurred once. The J gene is TRBJ2-2, the V gene TRBV5-1, with TRBD1 as a possible D gene (7 bases). Germline assignment: CDR1 SGHRS and CDR2 YFSETQ. The CDR3 contains 16 residues. Trimming left V 2 bases short and J 3 bases short, with 14 bases between. The CDR3 coding sequence is TGCGCCAGCAGCTTTTCTGGAGGGGGCGACACCGGGGAGCTGTTTTTT. Translated: CASSFSGGGDTGELFF.

V usage is TRBV19 and J usage is TRBJ2-7; possibly TRBD2 for D (6 bases). Germline CDR1 is LNHDA and CDR2 is SQIVND (reference sequence). V lost 5 bases and J lost 6, with 14 bases in between. This CDR3 contains 13 residues. In nucleotides, the CDR3 is TGTGCCAGTAGTGGCCGACTAGTCTCCGAGCAGTACTTC. Amino acid sequence: CASSGRLVSEQYF.

Concerning this clone itself: Other DNA variants within this sample encode the same CDR3. The chain links TRBV30 to TRBJ2-2; D unclear. The CDR3 spans 12 residues. Trimming took 1 base from V and 4 from J, leaving 4 bases between them. Germline assignment: CDR1 GTSNPN and CDR2 SVGIG (reference sequence). The CDR3 is CAWSESTGELFF. CDR3 nucleotides: TGTGCCTGGAGTGAATCCACCGGGGAGCTGTTTTTT.

The chain links TRBV10-2 to TRBJ2-7, with 11 positions matching TRBD2. The CDR3 loop spans 17 amino acids. Germline V gene data show CDR1 as WSHSY and CDR2 as SAAADI. The junction had 5 bases not matched to a gene; V was cut back by 1 base and J by 0 bases. DNA for the CDR3: TGCGCCAGCAGTGAGTTGGCTAGCGGGAGGTCCTCCTACGAGCAGTACTTC. Amino acid sequence: CASSELASGRSSYEQYF.

The V and J genes are TRBV9 and TRBJ2-5; 13 bases map to TRBD2. V shed 3 bases, J shed 5 bases, and the junction held 4 bases outside the gene matches. Germline V CDR1 and CDR2: SGDLS, YYNGEE. The CDR3 extends over 15 amino acids. Here the CDR3 DNA reads TGTGCCAGCAGCGGACTAGCGGGAGGCGGTGAGACCCAGTACTTC. It translates to CASSGLAGGGETQYF.

Comments on this clone: The same CDR3 also results from other DNA sequences found in this sample. The CDR3 sequence is CASSLHPATNTGELFF. The DNA of the CDR3 is TGCGCCAGCAGCTTGCACCCGGCCACGAACACCGGGGAGCTGTTTTTT. The rearrangement joins TRBV5-1 to TRBJ2-2; D not resolved. CDR1 and CDR2 from the germline V gene are SGHRS and YFSETQ. The CDR3 spans 16 residues. Trimming pared 1 base from V and 0 bases from J, leaving 10 bases between. Together with reference TRBV5-1 and TRBJ2-2, the CDR3 gives the full variable domain: KAGVTQTPRYLIKTRGQQVTLSCSPISGHRSVSWYQQTPGQGLQFLFEYFSETQRNKGNFPGRFSGRQFSNSRSEMNVSTLELGDSALYLCASSLHPATNTGELFFGEGSRLTVL.